One sample yielded the 29 T cell receptor beta chains listed below, sequenced in a study of cytomegalovirus exposure and HLA in healthy donors. Primers: 60 Vbeta forward and 13 Jbeta reverse. Assay used: immunoSEQ multiplex PCR; TCRdb lists only in-frame clones, some missing. Of roughly 200,000 clones in the sample, about three quarters were seen once. The sample taken for sequencing was PBMCs. These receptors were obtained from a woman aged 25 to 45 in good health and CMV-seropositive.

In regard to this clone: Other DNA sequences in the same sample also yield this CDR3. This rearrangement joins TRBV28 to TRBJ1-2; 8 bases are a match to TRBD1. V gave up 6 bases and J gave up 4 bases; unmatched junction bases: 7. CDR1 MDHEN and CDR2 SYDVKM come from the germline V gene. CDR3 length: 14 residues. The DNA for the CDR3 is TGTGCCAGCAGCCCCAGACAGGGGACCTATGGCTACACCTTC. This codes for CASSPRQGTYGYTF.

The chain is built from TRBV5-6 and TRBJ1-1; D is unresolved. This CDR3 is 12 amino acids long. Trimming stripped 0 bases from V and 7 bases from J, with 7 bases between. Germline V gives CDR1 SGHDT, CDR2 YYEEEE. The CDR3 bases are TGTGCCAGCAGCTTGGTCGCGGGTGAAGCTTTCTTT. Translation: CASSLVAGEAFF.

CDR3 amino acids: CASSYSTGVNTEAFF. The CDR3 DNA is TGTGCCAGCAGTTACTCGACAGGGGTGAACACTGAAGCTTTCTTT. The J gene is TRBJ1-1, the V gene TRBV6-5; 8 nucleotides line up with TRBD1. The CDR3 runs 15 residues. The germline gives CDR1 MNHEY, CDR2 SVGAGI. V gave up 0 bases and J gave up 0 bases; unmatched junction bases: 0.

This sequence joins TRBV19 and TRBJ1-1; 7 positions agree with TRBD1. The CDR3 covers 16 residues. Germline assignment: CDR1 LNHDA and CDR2 SQIVND (reference sequence). V shed 3 bases and J 2 bases; nucleotides not matched to a gene: 9. The CDR3 reads CASSMPRTGPNTEAFF. In DNA, the CDR3 is TGTGCCAGTAGTATGCCCCGGACAGGACCCAACACTGAAGCTTTCTTT.

This chain links TRBV5-1 with TRBJ2-7, with 7 positions matching TRBD1. Germline V gene sequence: CDR1 SGHRS, CDR2 YFSETQ. The CDR3 is made up of 13 amino acids. The trim removed 4 bases at V and 5 bases at J, leaving 6 bases unmatched. CDR3 bases: TGCGCCAGCAGCACGGACAGGACCCACGAGCAGTACTTC. Translating gives CASSTDRTHEQYF. Full variable domain (outside the CDR3, taken from reference TRBV5-1 and TRBJ2-7): KAGVTQTPRYLIKTRGQQVTLSCSPISGHRSVSWYQQTPGQGLQFLFEYFSETQRNKGNFPGRFSGRQFSNSRSEMNVSTLELGDSALYLCASSTDRTHEQYFGPGTRLTVT.

V usage is TRBV2 and J usage is TRBJ1-5, with 8 bases matching TRBD1. The ends lost 6 bases at V and 5 bases at J; junction bases unmatched: 6. Germline CDR1 reads SNHLY; CDR2 reads FYNNEI. The CDR3 extends over 14 amino acids. The CDR3 nucleotides are TGTGCCAGCAGGGGGGACAGGAGAGATCAGCCCCAGCATTTT. Translated, it gives CASRGDRRDQPQHF.

The V gene is TRBV18, the J gene TRBJ2-5; 10 bases agree with TRBD2. The CDR3 sequence is 17 residues long. Germline V gives CDR1 KGHSH, CDR2 LQKENI. The J segment lost 5 bases and the V segment lost 4 bases, leaving 13 bases of the junction unmatched. CDR3 in DNA: TGTGCCAGCTCACGTAGCGCGCCTAGCGGGAGTTTTGAGACCCAGTACTTC. It translates to CASSRSAPSGSFETQYF.

This chain links TRBV4-3 with TRBJ2-7; TRBD2 matches 9 bases. V trimming: 1 base; J trimming: 2 bases; junction bases outside the gene matches: 3. CDR3 size: 15 residues. The germline V gene has CDR1 LGHNA and CDR2 YSLEER. The CDR3 nucleotides are TGCGCCAGCAGCCAAGGGGTAGCGGGAGCCTACGAGCAGTACTTC. This codes for CASSQGVAGAYEQYF.

This chain joins TRBV11-3 and TRBJ2-1; possibly TRBD1 for D (6 bases). Germline V CDR1 and CDR2: SGHNT, YENEEA. Trimming took 1 base from V and 1 from J, leaving 8 bases between them. The CDR3 covers 15 residues. The CDR3 coding sequence is TGTGCCAGCAGCTTAGGAGGGGGATCCTACAATGAGCAGTTCTTC. It encodes CASSLGGGSYNEQFF.

The gene calls are TRBV9 and TRBJ1-5; TRBD1 agrees at 10 bases. Per germline, CDR1 SGDLS and CDR2 YYNGEE. The length of the CDR3 is 16 residues. Unmatched junction bases numbered 9, after V lost 4 bases and J lost 5 bases. The CDR3 here is CASSPQGTGVDQPQHF. DNA for the CDR3: TGTGCCAGCAGCCCCCAGGGGACAGGGGTGGATCAGCCCCAGCATTTT.

The chain is built from TRBV5-6 and TRBJ1-2, with 7 nucleotides matching TRBD1. Germline assignment: CDR1 SGHDT and CDR2 YYEEEE. V was pared by 2 bases and J by 6 bases, with 10 bases of the junction left unmatched. The CDR3 consists of 15 residues. The CDR3 DNA reads TGTGCCAGCAGCTTCCTCAACATAAGGGGGCATGGCTACACCTTC. Encoded protein: CASSFLNIRGHGYTF.

The V call is TRBV15, the J call TRBJ2-7, with unresolved D. CDR1 LNHNV and CDR2 YYDKDF come from the germline V gene (reference sequence). This CDR3 is built from 12 residues. Trimming cost V 0 bases and J 4 bases, with 4 bases left between them. The CDR3 spells CATSRDAYEQYF. Here the CDR3 DNA reads TGTGCCACCAGCAGAGATGCGTACGAGCAGTACTTC.

The V and J genes are TRBV4-3 and TRBJ2-1, with 10 bases aligning to TRBD2. CDR3 length: 19 amino acids. Trimming at V came to 0 bases and at J to 1 base, leaving 9 bases not matched to a gene. The V gene's germline CDR1 is LGHNA and CDR2 YSLEER. The CDR3 DNA sequence: TGCGCCAGCAGCCAAGATCTGCCTAGCGGGAGATCGTCCTACAATGAGCAGTTCTTC. Its protein is CASSQDLPSGRSSYNEQFF.

Regarding this clone: An end of the junction does not agree with germline; a read error may underlie this. This chain uses TRBV19 with TRBJ1-1; D gene uncertain. This CDR3 comprises 14 residues. Germline-derived CDR1 and CDR2 are LNHDA and SQIVND (reference sequence). CDR3 in amino acids: CASSLDNWNTEAFF. CDR3 bases: TGTGCCAGTAGTTTAGACAACTGGAACACTGAAGCTTTCTTT.

The genes are TRBV10-3 and TRBJ2-1; 8 bases agree with TRBD2. Germline values: CDR1 ENHRY, CDR2 SYGVKD. The V gene end was trimmed by 0 bases and the J gene end by 8 bases; junction bases not matched to a gene: 9. The CDR3 runs 16 residues. DNA of the CDR3: TGTGCCATCAGTGAGTCTTCTGGCGGGGGGCAGGATGAGCAGTTCTTC. Translation gives CAISESSGGGQDEQFF.

The V gene is TRBV15, the J gene TRBJ1-3, with TRBD1 matching 7 bases. The J segment lost 0 bases and the V segment lost 3 bases, leaving 5 bases of the junction unmatched. Germline lookup yields CDR1 LNHNV and CDR2 YYDKDF (reference sequence). The CDR3 covers 16 residues. CDR3 DNA: TGTGCCACCAGCAGCCCGACAGGGAGCTCTGGAAACACCATATATTTT. Its translation is CATSSPTGSSGNTIYF. The entire variable domain, with the rest obtained from reference TRBV15 and TRBJ1-3, is as follows: DAMVIQNPRYQVTQFGKPVTLSCSQTLNHNVMYWYQQKSSQAPKLLFHYYDKDFNNEADTPDNFQSRRPNTSFCFLDIRSPGLGDTAMYLCATSSPTGSSGNTIYFGEGSWLTVV.

The chain is built from TRBV12-5 and TRBJ2-7; 8 bases fit TRBD2. The J call may be incorrect, as the DNA end agrees better with TRBJ2-1. CDR1 is LGHNT and CDR2 is FRNRAP in the germline V gene. The CDR3 is made up of 14 amino acids. The CDR3 bases are TGTGCTAGTGAATCAAAGCGGGGGCTTGATGAGCAGTTCTTC. This sequence encodes CASESKRGLDEQFF.

The chain combines TRBV4-3 with TRBJ2-5; 13 bases line up with TRBD2. In germline, CDR1 is LGHNA, CDR2 YSLEER. The CDR3 sequence is 15 residues long. V dropped 4 bases and J dropped 5; count of bases not matched to a gene: 4. CDR3 DNA sequence: TGCGCCAGCAGCCGGGGACTAGCGGGATATGAGACCCAGTACTTC. Translation: CASSRGLAGYETQYF.

This clone came up once. This rearrangement joins TRBV11-2 to TRBJ2-5; a possible D gene is TRBD2 (5 bases). Per germline, CDR1 SGHAT and CDR2 FQNNGV. Trimming left V 5 bases short and J 1 base short, with 11 bases between. This CDR3 is built from 14 residues. The DNA of the CDR3 is TGTGCCAGCAGCGTAACTAGGGCCCAAGAGACCCAGTACTTC. It specifies CASSVTRAQETQYF.

The chain joins TRBV4-3 to TRBJ2-7; the match to TRBD1 covers 9 bases. Per germline, CDR1 LGHNA and CDR2 YSLEER. V dropped 5 bases and J dropped 1; count of bases not matched to a gene: 6. The CDR3 runs to 15 residues. As DNA, the CDR3 is TGCGCCAGCAGCTTTACAGGGGGCCCTTCCTACGAGCAGTACTTC. Protein product: CASSFTGGPSYEQYF.

This clone showed up just a few times. This chain uses TRBV7-9 with TRBJ2-2, with 7 positions matching TRBD1. CDR3 length: 15 amino acids. CDR1 is SEHNR, CDR2 FQNEAQ, per germline (reference sequence). V was pared by 5 bases and J by 4 bases, with 7 bases of the junction left unmatched. The CDR3 region is CASSLRQGTTGELFF. Here the CDR3 DNA reads TGTGCCAGCAGCCTAAGACAGGGAACCACCGGGGAGCTGTTTTTT. Based on the CDR3 plus reference TRBV7-9 and TRBJ2-2, the full variable domain is DTGVSQNPRHKITKRGQNVTFRCDPISEHNRLYWYRQTLGQGPEFLTYFQNEAQLEKSRLLSDRFSAERPKGSFSTLEIQRTEQGDSAMYLCASSLRQGTTGELFFGEGSRLTVL.

This clone was seen a few times. The rearrangement uses TRBV5-6 and TRBJ1-1; D not certain. The CDR3 spans 16 residues. Germline CDR1 is SGHDT and CDR2 is YYEEEE. Trimming took 1 base from V and 1 from J, leaving 14 bases between them. The DNA of the CDR3 is TGTGCCAGCAGCTTGTACAGCGGCCTTACGAACACTGAAGCTTTCTTT. It translates to CASSLYSGLTNTEAFF.

The V gene is TRBV6-5, the J gene TRBJ2-1, with 16 bases aligning to TRBD2. CDR3 length equals 15 residues. The V and J ends lost 5 bases and 8 bases, in that order; junction bases with no gene match: 3. Germline V gene lookup returns CDR1 MNHEY and CDR2 SVGAGI. Here the CDR3 reads CASSQGLAGGYEQFF. As DNA, the CDR3 is TGTGCCAGCAGTCAGGGACTAGCGGGAGGGTATGAGCAGTTCTTC.

The chain uses TRBV2 and TRBJ1-4, with a possible D match to TRBD1 (5 bases). In germline, CDR1 is SNHLY, CDR2 FYNNEI. The CDR3 is 13 residues long. V was pared by 6 bases and J by 7 bases, with 12 bases between. CDR3 amino acids: CASRNDSPEKLFF. CDR3 coding DNA: TGTGCCAGCAGGAATGACAGCCCTGAAAAACTGTTTTTT. The whole variable domain, filled in from reference TRBV2 and TRBJ1-4, reads EPEVTQTPSHQVTQMGQEVILRCVPISNHLYFYWYRQILGQKVEFLVSFYNNEISEKSEIFDDQFSVERPDGSNFTLKIRSTKLEDSAMYFCASRNDSPEKLFFGSGTQLSVL.

The chain is built from TRBV5-1 and TRBJ2-7, with TRBD1 matching 7 bases. The V and J ends lost 4 bases and 0 bases, in that order; junction bases with no gene match: 7. CDR3 size: 15 residues. Germline values: CDR1 SGHRS, CDR2 YFSETQ. CDR3 nucleotide sequence: TGCGCCAGCAGCGACGGGACAGCCTACTCCTACGAGCAGTACTTC. The encoded protein is CASSDGTAYSYEQYF.

The chain links TRBV28 to TRBJ2-2, with a possible D match to TRBD2 (6 bases). Germline V gene data show CDR1 as MDHEN and CDR2 as SYDVKM. Trimming removed 8 bases from V and 8 bases from J, with 18 bases in between. This CDR3 spans 14 amino acids. The CDR3 spells CASLGELGRGELFF. CDR3 in DNA: TGTGCCAGCTTGGGGGAACTCGGGAGAGGGGAGCTGTTTTTT.

The chain joins TRBV4-3 to TRBJ1-3; 7 bases are a match to TRBD1. V lost 0 bases to trimming and J lost 4 bases; unmatched junction nucleotides: 6. Looked up from germline, CDR1 is LGHNA and CDR2 is YSLEER. The CDR3 loop spans 16 amino acids. The CDR3 DNA follows: TGCGCCAGCAGCCAAGATCGAGGGGGCAAGGGAAACACCATATATTTT. Its protein product is CASSQDRGGKGNTIYF.

About this clone itself: The same CDR3 can be traced to other DNA sequences in this sample. This rearrangement joins TRBV7-6 to TRBJ1-6; TRBD1 matches 9 bases. The CDR3 consists of 19 residues. In germline, CDR1 is SGHVS, CDR2 FNYEAQ. J lost 4 bases, V lost 1 base, and 11 bases had no gene match. CDR3 protein: CASSLGIPGQGSYNSPLHF. CDR3 DNA: TGTGCCAGCAGCTTAGGGATCCCGGGACAGGGCTCATATAATTCACCCCTCCACTTT.

This rearrangement joins TRBV7-9 to TRBJ1-1; the D is unclear. Germline values: CDR1 SEHNR, CDR2 FQNEAQ (reference sequence). The length of the CDR3 is 12 residues. With 8 bases removed from V and 1 base from J, the gap between germline ends came to 8 bases. CDR3 protein: CASGLTNTEAFF. DNA of the CDR3: TGTGCCAGCGGACTAACGAACACTGAAGCTTTCTTT.